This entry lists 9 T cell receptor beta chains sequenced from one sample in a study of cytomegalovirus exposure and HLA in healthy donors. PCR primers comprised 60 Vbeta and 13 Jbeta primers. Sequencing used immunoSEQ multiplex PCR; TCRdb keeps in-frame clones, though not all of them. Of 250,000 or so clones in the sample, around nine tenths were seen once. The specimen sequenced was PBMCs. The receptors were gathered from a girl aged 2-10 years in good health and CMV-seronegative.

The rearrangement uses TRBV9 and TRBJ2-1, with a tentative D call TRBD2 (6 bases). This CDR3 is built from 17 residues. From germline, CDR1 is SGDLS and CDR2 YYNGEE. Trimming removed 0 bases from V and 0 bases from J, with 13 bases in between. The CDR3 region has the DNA TGTGCCAGCAGCGTAGAAGTGGGAGGAATCTCCTACAATGAGCAGTTCTTC. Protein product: CASSVEVGGISYNEQFF.

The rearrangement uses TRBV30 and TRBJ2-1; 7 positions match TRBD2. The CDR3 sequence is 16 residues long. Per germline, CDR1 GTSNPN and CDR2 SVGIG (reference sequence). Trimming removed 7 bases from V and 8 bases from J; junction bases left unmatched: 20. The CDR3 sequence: CAFGRGRLARYDEQFF. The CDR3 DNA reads TGTGCCTTTGGACGGGGCAGACTAGCAAGGTACGATGAGCAGTTCTTC.

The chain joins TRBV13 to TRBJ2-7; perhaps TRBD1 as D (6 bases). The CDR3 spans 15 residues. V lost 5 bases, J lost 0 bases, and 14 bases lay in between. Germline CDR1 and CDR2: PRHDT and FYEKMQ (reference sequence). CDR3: CASSGSGQSSYEQYF. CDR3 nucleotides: TGTGCCAGCAGCGGGTCCGGACAGAGCTCCTACGAGCAGTACTTC.

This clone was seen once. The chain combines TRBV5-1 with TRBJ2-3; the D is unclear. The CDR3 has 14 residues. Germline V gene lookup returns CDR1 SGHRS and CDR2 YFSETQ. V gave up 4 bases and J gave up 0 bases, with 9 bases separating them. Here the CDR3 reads CASSPQTSTDTQYF. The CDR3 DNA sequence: TGCGCCAGCAGCCCGCAGACTAGCACAGATACGCAGTATTTT.

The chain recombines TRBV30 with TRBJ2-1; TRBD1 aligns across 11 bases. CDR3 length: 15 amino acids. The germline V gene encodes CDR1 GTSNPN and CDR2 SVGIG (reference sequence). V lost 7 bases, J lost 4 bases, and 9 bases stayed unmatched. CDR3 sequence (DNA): TGTGCCTCCTCGCGCGGGACAGGGGGTTACAATGAGCAGTTCTTC. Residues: CASSRGTGGYNEQFF.

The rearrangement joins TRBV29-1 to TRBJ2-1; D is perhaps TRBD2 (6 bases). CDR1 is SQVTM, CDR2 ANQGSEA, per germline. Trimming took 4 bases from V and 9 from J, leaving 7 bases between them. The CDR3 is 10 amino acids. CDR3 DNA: TGCAGCGTTGTCGGGGGTGAGCAGTTCTTC. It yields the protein CSVVGGEQFF.

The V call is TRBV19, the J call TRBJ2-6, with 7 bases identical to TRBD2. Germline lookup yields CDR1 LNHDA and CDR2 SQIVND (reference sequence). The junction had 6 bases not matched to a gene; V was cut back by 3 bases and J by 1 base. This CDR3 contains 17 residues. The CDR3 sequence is CASSIGRGGSGANVLTF. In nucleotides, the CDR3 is TGTGCCAGTAGTATTGGGCGGGGAGGGTCTGGGGCCAACGTCCTGACTTTC.

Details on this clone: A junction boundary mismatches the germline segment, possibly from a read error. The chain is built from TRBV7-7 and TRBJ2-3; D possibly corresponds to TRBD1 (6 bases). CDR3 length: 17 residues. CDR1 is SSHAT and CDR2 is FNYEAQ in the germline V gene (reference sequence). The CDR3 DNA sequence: TGTGCTAGCAGCCCCCTCCCCCCAGGGGCGCGCACAGATACGCAGTATTTT. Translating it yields CASSPLPPGARTDTQYF.

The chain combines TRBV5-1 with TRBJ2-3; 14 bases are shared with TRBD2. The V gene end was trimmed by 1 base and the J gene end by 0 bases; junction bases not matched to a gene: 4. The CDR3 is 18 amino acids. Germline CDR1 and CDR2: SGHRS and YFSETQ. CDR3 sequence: CASSLKGLAGASTDTQYF. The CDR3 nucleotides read TGCGCCAGCAGCTTGAAGGGACTAGCGGGAGCTAGCACAGATACGCAGTATTTT.